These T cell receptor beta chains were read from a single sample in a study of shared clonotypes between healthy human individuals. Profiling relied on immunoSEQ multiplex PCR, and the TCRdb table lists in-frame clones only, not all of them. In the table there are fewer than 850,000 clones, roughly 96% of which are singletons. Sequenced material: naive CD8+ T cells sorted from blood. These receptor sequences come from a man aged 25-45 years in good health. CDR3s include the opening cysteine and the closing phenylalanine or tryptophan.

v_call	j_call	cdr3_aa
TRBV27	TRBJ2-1	CASSSRLARDNEQFF
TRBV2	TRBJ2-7	CASRTGYEQYF
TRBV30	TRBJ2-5	CAWTTGTGRETQYF
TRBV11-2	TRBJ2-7	CASSTGGALYEQYF
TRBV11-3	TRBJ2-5	CASSDRGLPETQYF
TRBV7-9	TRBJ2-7	CASSRDMGANLYEQYF
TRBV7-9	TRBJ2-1	CASSPNRDSYNEQFF
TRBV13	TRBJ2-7	CASSLTGFYEQYF
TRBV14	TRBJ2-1	CASRVAGGPFYEQFF
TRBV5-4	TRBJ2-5	CASSTGVGEETQYF
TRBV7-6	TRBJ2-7	CASSLKAFPASGAGGQYF
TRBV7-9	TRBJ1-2	CASSSSSRQALNYGYTF
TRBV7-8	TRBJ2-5	CASSLEASGGETQYF
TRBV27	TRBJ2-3	CASSRLGTSGGSTDTQYF
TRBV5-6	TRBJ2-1	CASSLAQGYDEQFF
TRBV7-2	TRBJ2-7	CASSSTGLPSYEQYF
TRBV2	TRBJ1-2	CAISTGIYGYTF
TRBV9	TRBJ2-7	CASSERETTSGLTYEQYF
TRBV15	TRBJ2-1	CATSRDPRHANNEQFF
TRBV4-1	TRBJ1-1	CASSQTAIGQGDTEAFF
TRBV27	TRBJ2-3	CASSFIGGADTQYF
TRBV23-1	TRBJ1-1	CASSLYRGTEAFF
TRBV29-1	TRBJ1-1	CSVEAGGRNTEAFF
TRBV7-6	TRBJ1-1	CASSQSVGSRRTEAFF
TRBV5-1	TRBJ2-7	CASSYGGQLSYEQYF
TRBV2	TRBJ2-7	CASRDPSGRYGYEQYF